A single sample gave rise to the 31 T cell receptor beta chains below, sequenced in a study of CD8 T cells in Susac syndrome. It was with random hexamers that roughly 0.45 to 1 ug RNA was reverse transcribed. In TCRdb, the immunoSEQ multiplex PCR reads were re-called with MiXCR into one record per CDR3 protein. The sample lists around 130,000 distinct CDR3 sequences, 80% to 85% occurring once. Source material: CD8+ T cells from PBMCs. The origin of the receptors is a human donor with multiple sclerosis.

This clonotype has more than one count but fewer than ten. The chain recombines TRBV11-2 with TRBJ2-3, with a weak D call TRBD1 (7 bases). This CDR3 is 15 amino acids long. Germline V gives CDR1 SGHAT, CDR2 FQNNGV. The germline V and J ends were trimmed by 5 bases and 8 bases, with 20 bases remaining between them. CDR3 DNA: TGTGCCAGCAGCCCCCAGGGGGGCGGAGGCGGTACGCAGTATTTT. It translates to CASSPQGGGGGTQYF.

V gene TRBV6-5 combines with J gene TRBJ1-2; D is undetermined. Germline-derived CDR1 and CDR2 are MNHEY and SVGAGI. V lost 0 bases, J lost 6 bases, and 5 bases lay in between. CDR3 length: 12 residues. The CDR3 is CASSYSGDGYTF. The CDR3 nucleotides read TGTGCCAGCAGTTACTCGGGAGATGGCTACACCTTC.

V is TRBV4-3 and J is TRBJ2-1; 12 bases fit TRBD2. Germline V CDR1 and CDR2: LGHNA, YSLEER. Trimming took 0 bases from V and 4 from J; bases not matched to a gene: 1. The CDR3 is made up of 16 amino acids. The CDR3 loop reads CASSQDGLAGYNEQFF. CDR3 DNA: TGCGCCAGCAGCCAAGATGGACTAGCGGGGTACAATGAGCAGTTCTTC.

For the CDR3, the DNA is TGTGCCAGCAGTGAATGGCCTCTTGAAAGTTCCTACGAGCAGTACTTC. Protein product: CASSEWPLESSYEQYF. This sequence joins TRBV6-1 and TRBJ2-7; D unresolved. The germline V gene encodes CDR1 MNHNS and CDR2 SASEGT. The CDR3 extends over 16 amino acids. V lost 2 bases and J lost 1, with 15 bases in between.

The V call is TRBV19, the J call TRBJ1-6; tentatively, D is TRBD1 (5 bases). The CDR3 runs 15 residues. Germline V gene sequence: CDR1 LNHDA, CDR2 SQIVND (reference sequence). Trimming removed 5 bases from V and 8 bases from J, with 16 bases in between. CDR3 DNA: TGTGCCAGTAGTGGGGCTTCGGGCCCATATTCACCCCTCCACTTT. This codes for CASSGASGPYSPLHF.

The CDR3 loop reads CATGGGLGYTF. CDR3 nucleotides: TGTGCCACTGGGGGGGGCCTTGGCTACACCTTC. V is TRBV19 and J is TRBJ1-2; a possible D gene is TRBD1 (6 bases). Germline CDR1 and CDR2: LNHDA and SQIVND (reference sequence). V dropped 10 bases and J dropped 7 bases, with 13 bases sitting between them. The CDR3 length is 11 residues.

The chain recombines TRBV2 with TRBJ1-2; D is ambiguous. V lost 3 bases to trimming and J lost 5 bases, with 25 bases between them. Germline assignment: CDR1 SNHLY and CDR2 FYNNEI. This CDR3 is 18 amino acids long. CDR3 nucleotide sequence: TGTGCCAGCAGTGAGGGCAGTCGGTCACATAAAACGAAGTATGGCTACACCTTC. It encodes CASSEGSRSHKTKYGYTF.

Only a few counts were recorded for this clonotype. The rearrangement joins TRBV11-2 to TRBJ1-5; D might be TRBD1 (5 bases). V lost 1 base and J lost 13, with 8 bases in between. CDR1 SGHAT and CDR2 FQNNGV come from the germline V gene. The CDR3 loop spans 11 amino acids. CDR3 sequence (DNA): TGTGCCAGCAGCTTAGGGGGCTGGCAGCATTTT. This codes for CASSLGGWQHF.

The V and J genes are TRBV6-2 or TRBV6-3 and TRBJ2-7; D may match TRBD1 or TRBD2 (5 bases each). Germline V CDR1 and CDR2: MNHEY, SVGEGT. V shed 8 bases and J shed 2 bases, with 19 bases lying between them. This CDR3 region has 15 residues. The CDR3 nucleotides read TGTGCCAGCCGGAAAGGGACGGCTGGGACCTACGAGCAGTACTTC. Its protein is CASRKGTAGTYEQYF.

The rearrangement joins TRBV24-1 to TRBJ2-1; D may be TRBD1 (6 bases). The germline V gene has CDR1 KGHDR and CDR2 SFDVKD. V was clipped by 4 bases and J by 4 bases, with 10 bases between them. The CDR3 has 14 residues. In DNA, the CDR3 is TGTGCCACCAGTGAAAGGACAGCTTACAATGAGCAGTTCTTC. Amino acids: CATSERTAYNEQFF.

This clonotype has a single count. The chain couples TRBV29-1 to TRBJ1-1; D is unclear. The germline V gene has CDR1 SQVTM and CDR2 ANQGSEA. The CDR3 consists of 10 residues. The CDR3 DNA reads TGCAGTATTCAAGAGGATGGTGCTTTCTTT. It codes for CSIQEDGAFF.

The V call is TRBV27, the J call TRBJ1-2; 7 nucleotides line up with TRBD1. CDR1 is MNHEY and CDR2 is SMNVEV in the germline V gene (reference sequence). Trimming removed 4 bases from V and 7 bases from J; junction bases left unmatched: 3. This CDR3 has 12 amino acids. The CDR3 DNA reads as TGTGCCAGCAGTTCGACAGGGTCTGGCTACACCTTC. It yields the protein CASSSTGSGYTF.

The CDR3 coding sequence is TGTGCCAGCAGGGAGACAGGGGGGACTGAAGCTTTCTTT. This sequence encodes CASRETGGTEAFF. The genes are TRBV12-3 or TRBV12-4 and TRBJ1-1; 9 bases line up with TRBD1. This CDR3 has 13 amino acids. After removal of 6 bases from V and 5 bases from J, the junction contained 4 bases not matched to a gene.

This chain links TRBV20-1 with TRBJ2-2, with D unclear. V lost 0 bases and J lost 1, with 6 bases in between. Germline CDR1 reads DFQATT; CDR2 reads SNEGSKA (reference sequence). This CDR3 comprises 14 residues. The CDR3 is CSARDFQNTGELFF. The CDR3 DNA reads TGCAGTGCTAGAGATTTTCAGAACACCGGGGAGCTGTTTTTT.

CDR3: CASSGWTQETQYF. In DNA form, the CDR3 reads TGTGCCAGCAGTGGTTGGACTCAAGAGACCCAGTACTTC. This sequence joins TRBV2 and TRBJ2-5; D is possibly TRBD2 (5 bases). The CDR3 length is 13 residues. Trimming removed 4 bases at V and 2 bases at J, with 8 bases between. Germline V lookup: CDR1 SNHLY, CDR2 FYNNEI.

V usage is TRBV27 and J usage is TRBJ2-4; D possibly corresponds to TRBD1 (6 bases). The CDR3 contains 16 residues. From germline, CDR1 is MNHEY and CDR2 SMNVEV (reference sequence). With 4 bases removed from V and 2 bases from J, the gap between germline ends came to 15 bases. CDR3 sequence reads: CASSSTGLGPKNIQYF. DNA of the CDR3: TGTGCCAGCAGTTCGACAGGATTGGGGCCCAAAAACATTCAGTACTTC.

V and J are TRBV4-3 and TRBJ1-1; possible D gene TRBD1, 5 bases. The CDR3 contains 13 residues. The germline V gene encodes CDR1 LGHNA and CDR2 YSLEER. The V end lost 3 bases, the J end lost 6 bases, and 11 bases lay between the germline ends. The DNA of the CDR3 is TGCGCCAGCAGCCACGTGGGGCGGGCTGAAGCTTTCTTT. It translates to CASSHVGRAEAFF.

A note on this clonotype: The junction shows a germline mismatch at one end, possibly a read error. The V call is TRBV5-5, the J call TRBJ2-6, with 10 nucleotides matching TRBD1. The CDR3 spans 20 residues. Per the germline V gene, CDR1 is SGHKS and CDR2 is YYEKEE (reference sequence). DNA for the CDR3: TGTGCCAGCAGCTTTATGCCTAAGGGACAGGGGTACGCTGGGGTCAACGTCCTGACTTTC. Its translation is CASSFMPKGQGYAGVNVLTF. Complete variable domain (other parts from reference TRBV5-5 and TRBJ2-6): DAGVTQSPTHLIKTRGQQVTLRCSPISGHKSVSWYQQVLGQGPQFIFQYYEKEERGRGNFPDRFSARQFPNYSSELNVNALLLGDSALYLCASSFMPKGQGYAGVNVLTFGAGSRLTVL.

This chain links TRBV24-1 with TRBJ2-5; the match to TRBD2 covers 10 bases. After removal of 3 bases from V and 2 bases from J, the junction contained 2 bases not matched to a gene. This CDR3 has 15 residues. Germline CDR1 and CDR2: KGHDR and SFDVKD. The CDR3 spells CATSDLAGDQETQYF. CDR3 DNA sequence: TGTGCCACCAGTGATCTAGCGGGGGATCAAGAGACCCAGTACTTC.

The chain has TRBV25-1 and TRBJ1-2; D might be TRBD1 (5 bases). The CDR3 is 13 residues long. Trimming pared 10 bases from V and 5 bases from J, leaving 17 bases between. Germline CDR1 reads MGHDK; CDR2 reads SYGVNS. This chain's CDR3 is CATRGSYLYGYTF. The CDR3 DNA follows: TGTGCCACCCGGGGGTCTTATCTTTATGGCTACACCTTC.

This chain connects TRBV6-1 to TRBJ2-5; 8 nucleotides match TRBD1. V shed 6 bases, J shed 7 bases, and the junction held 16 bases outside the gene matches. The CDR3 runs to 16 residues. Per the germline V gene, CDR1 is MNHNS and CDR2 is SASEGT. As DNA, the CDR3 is TGTGCCAGCAGGACAGGGGCCGGCCTGGCTGCAGGGACCCAGTACTTC. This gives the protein CASRTGAGLAAGTQYF.

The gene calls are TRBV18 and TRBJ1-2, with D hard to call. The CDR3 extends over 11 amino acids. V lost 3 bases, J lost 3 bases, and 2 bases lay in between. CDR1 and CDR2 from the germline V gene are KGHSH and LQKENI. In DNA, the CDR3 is TGTGCCAGCTCACCCGACTATGGCTACACCTTC. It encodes CASSPDYGYTF.

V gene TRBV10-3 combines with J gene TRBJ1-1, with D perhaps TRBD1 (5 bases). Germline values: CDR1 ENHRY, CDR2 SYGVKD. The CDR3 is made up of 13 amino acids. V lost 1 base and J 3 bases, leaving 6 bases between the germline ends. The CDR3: CAISELGDTEAFF. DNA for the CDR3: TGTGCCATCAGTGAGTTAGGGGACACTGAAGCTTTCTTT.

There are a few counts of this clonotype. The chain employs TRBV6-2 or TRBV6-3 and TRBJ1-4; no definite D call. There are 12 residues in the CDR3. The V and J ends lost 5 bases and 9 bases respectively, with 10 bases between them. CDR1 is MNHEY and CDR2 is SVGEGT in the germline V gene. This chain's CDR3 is CASSPSTQKLFF. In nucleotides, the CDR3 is TGTGCCAGCAGTCCTTCGACCCAAAAACTGTTTTTT.

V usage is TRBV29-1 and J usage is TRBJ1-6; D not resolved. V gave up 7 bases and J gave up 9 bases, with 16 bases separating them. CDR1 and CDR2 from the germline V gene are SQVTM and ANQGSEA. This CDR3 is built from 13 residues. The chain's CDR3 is CSASSGEGSPLHF. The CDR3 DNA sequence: TGCAGCGCCAGCTCCGGGGAGGGTTCACCCCTCCACTTT.

The CDR3 loop is CASSSRTDAYEQYV. CDR3 DNA: TGTGCCAGCAGCTCGAGGACGGATGCCTACGAGCAGTACGTC. The rearrangement joins TRBV11-2 to TRBJ2-7; D unresolved. The germline gives CDR1 SGHAT, CDR2 FQNNGV. V lost 4 bases to trimming and J lost 2 bases, with 12 bases between them. The CDR3 contains 14 residues.

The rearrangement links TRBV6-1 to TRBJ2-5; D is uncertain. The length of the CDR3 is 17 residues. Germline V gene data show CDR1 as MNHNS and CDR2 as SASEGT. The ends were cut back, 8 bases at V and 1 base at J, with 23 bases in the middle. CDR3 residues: CASAQGISPHPQETQYF. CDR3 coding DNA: TGTGCCAGCGCCCAAGGGATTAGCCCTCACCCCCAAGAGACCCAGTACTTC.

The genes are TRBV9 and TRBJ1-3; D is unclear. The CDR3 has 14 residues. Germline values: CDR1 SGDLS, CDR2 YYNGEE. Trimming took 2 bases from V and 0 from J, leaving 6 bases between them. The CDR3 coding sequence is TGTGCCAGCAGCGTGTCCTACTCTGGAAACACCATATATTTT. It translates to CASSVSYSGNTIYF.

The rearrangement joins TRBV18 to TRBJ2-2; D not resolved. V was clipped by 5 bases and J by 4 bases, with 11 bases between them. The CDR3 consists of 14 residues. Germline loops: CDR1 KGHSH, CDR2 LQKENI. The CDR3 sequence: CASSTDLGTGELFF. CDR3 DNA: TGTGCCAGCTCAACAGACTTGGGCACCGGGGAGCTGTTTTTT.

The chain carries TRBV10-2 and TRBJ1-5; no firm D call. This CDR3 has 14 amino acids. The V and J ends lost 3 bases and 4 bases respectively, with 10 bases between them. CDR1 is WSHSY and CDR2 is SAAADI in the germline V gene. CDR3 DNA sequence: TGCGCCAGCAGTGAATCCGGTGGGAATCAGCCCCAGCATTTT. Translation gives CASSESGGNQPQHF.

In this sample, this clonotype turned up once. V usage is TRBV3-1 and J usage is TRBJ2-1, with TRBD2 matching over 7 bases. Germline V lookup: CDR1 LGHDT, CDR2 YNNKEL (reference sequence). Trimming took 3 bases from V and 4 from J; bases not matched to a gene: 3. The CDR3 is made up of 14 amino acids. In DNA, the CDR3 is TGTGCCAGCAGCCATCGGGGGGAGTACAATGAGCAGTTCTTC. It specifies CASSHRGEYNEQFF.